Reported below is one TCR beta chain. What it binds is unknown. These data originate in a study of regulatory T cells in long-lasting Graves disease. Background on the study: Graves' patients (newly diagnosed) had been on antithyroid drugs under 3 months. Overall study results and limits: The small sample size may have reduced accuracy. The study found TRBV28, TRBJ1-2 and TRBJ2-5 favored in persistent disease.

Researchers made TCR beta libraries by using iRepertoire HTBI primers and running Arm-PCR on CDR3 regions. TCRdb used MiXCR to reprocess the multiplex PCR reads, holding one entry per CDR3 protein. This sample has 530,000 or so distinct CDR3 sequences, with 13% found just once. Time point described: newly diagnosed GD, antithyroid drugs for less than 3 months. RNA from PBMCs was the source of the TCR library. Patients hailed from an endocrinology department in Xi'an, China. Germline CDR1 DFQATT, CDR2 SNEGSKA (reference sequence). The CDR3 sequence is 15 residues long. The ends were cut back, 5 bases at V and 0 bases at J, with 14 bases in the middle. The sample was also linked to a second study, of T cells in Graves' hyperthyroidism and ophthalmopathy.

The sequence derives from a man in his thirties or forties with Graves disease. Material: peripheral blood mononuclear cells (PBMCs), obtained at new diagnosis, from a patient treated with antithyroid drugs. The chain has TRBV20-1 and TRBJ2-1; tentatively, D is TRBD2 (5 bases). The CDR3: CSASPLGSSYNEQFF. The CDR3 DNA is TGCAGTGCTTCCCCTCTTGGGAGCTCCTACAATGAGCAGTTCTTC.